Following are 29 T cell receptor beta chains from one sample sequenced in a study of graft-versus-host responses after intestinal transplantation. No antigens are known for them. Produced via immunoSEQ multiplex PCR; TCRdb's table is partial and in-frame only. Among approximately 25,000 clones listed, roughly four fifths were seen once. The material was unstimulated CD8+ T cells sorted from spleen or lymph node cells, obtained before transplant. These receptors were taken from a human donor who was the organ donor for an intestinal transplant.

The V gene is TRBV27, the J gene TRBJ2-1, with no clear D. Per the germline V gene, CDR1 is MNHEY and CDR2 is SMNVEV (reference sequence). V was cut by 4 bases and J by 6 bases, with 7 bases left in between. CDR3 length: 12 residues. The CDR3 DNA reads TGTGCCAGCAGTTCTTACTCCAATGAGCAGTTCTTC. Encoded protein: CASSSYSNEQFF.

The genes are TRBV9 and TRBJ1-3; D remains ambiguous. Trimming took 0 bases from V and 4 from J, leaving 5 bases between them. Germline V lookup: CDR1 SGDLS, CDR2 YYNGEE. This CDR3 spans 13 amino acids. The CDR3 sequence: CASSVDNGNTIYF. The CDR3 DNA reads as TGTGCCAGCAGCGTAGACAACGGAAACACCATATATTTT. The full variable domain, its missing parts supplied by reference TRBV9 and TRBJ1-3, is DSGVTQTPKHLITATGQRVTLRCSPRSGDLSVYWYQQSLDQGLQFLIQYYNGEERAKGNILERFSAQQFPDLHSELNLSSLELGDSALYFCASSVDNGNTIYFGEGSWLTVV.

This rearrangement joins TRBV7-9 to TRBJ1-2; D perhaps matches TRBD1 (5 bases). From germline, CDR1 is SEHNR and CDR2 FQNEAQ (reference sequence). The CDR3 has 12 amino acids. V shed 7 bases and J shed 7 bases, with 13 bases lying between them. CDR3 amino acids: CASTDDSGGYTF. DNA of the CDR3: TGTGCCAGCACCGATGACAGCGGTGGCTACACCTTC.

The rearrangement links TRBV19 to TRBJ2-1; D is unresolved. Looked up from germline, CDR1 is LNHDA and CDR2 is SQIVND (reference sequence). The CDR3 has 14 residues. With 0 bases removed from V and 6 bases from J, the gap between germline ends came to 9 bases. The CDR3 sequence is CASSIDLRPNEQFF. In DNA, the CDR3 is TGTGCCAGTAGTATAGATCTCCGCCCCAATGAGCAGTTCTTC.

The chain uses TRBV7-6 and TRBJ2-1; the D gene is possibly TRBD1 (6 bases). Trimming left V 3 bases short and J 4 bases short, with 19 bases between. This CDR3 is built from 17 residues. Germline CDR1 reads SGHVS; CDR2 reads FNYEAQ. The DNA of the CDR3 is TGTGCCAGCAGCTTTTCGGATAGGGACAACCCGTACAATGAGCAGTTCTTC. As protein: CASSFSDRDNPYNEQFF. The whole variable domain, remainder taken from reference TRBV7-6 and TRBJ2-1, is GAGVSQSPRYKVTKRGQDVALRCDPISGHVSLYWYRQALGQGPEFLTYFNYEAQQDKSGLPNDRFSAERPEGSISTLTIQRTEQRDSAMYRCASSFSDRDNPYNEQFFGPGTRLTVL.

This clone was detected only once. The V gene is TRBV27, the J gene TRBJ1-1, with a possible D match to TRBD1 (6 bases). Germline CDR1 MNHEY, CDR2 SMNVEV (reference sequence). This CDR3 region has 13 residues. V was trimmed by 2 bases and J by 3 bases, leaving 7 bases between them. CDR3 sequence (DNA): TGTGCCAGCAGTTTAGGACAGTACACTGAAGCTTTCTTT. It yields the protein CASSLGQYTEAFF.

The chain links TRBV7-6 to TRBJ2-6; D is ambiguous. The CDR3 totals 14 residues. Germline V gene data show CDR1 as SGHVS and CDR2 as FNYEAQ. Trimming removed 1 base from V and 0 bases from J, with 1 base in between. CDR3 loop: CASSLDSGANVLTF. DNA for the CDR3: TGTGCCAGCAGCTTAGACTCTGGGGCCAACGTCCTGACTTTC.

The chain links TRBV7-9 to TRBJ1-5; tentative D call: TRBD1 (6 bases). The germline V gene has CDR1 SEHNR and CDR2 FQNEAQ (reference sequence). V lost 5 bases, J lost 6 bases, and 17 bases lay in between. CDR3 length: 15 amino acids. This CDR3 reads CASSGPGASGQPQHF. In nucleotides, the CDR3 is TGTGCCAGCAGCGGCCCGGGGGCGTCGGGTCAGCCCCAGCATTTT.

The V gene is TRBV30, the J gene TRBJ1-1; D call uncertain. This CDR3 has 11 residues. CDR1 and CDR2 from the germline V gene are GTSNPN and SVGIG (reference sequence). Between the trimmed V and J ends, which lost 4 bases and 7 bases, there was a span of 10 bases. In DNA, the CDR3 is TGTGCCTGGATCAATGGGGTTGAAGCTTTCTTT. This encodes CAWINGVEAFF.

The chain couples TRBV4-3 to TRBJ2-7; perhaps TRBD2 as D (7 bases). The CDR3 spans 13 residues. Trimming stripped 4 bases from V and 5 bases from J, with 12 bases between. The germline V gene has CDR1 LGHNA and CDR2 YSLEER. CDR3 bases: TGCGCCAGCAGCCCGAAGGGGGGGAACGAGCAGTACTTC. Translation: CASSPKGGNEQYF.

The chain has TRBV6-5 and TRBJ2-7; D unclear. Germline V CDR1 and CDR2: MNHEY, SVGAGI. V was clipped by 7 bases and J by 7 bases, with 11 bases between them. The length of the CDR3 is 11 residues. The CDR3 protein is CASTDGWEQYF. CDR3 in DNA: TGTGCCAGCACGGACGGTTGGGAGCAGTACTTC.

The V gene is TRBV6-5, the J gene TRBJ2-2, with 7 bases matching TRBD2. Per germline, CDR1 MNHEY and CDR2 SVGAGI. Trimming at V came to 6 bases and at J to 6 bases, leaving 7 bases not matched to a gene. This CDR3 spans 14 amino acids. The CDR3 DNA is TGTGCCAGCAGCCCACTAGCGAAGGCCGGGGAGCTGTTTTTT. Protein sequence: CASSPLAKAGELFF.

The chain couples TRBV13 to TRBJ2-1, with TRBD2 matching over 8 bases. The J segment lost 8 bases and the V segment lost 5 bases, leaving 5 bases of the junction unmatched. CDR1 is PRHDT and CDR2 is FYEKMQ in the germline V gene (reference sequence). This CDR3 is built from 13 residues. The CDR3 region is CASSAPAGDEQFF. In nucleotides, the CDR3 is TGTGCCAGCAGCGCACCAGCGGGGGATGAGCAGTTCTTC.

J is TRBJ1-1 and V is TRBV7-9, with D uncertain. The CDR3 extends over 13 amino acids. V lost 5 bases and J lost 2, with 9 bases in between. The V gene's germline CDR1 is SEHNR and CDR2 FQNEAQ (reference sequence). The CDR3 reads CASSPEGNTEAFF. CDR3 in DNA: TGTGCCAGCAGCCCGGAGGGCAACACTGAAGCTTTCTTT.

J is TRBJ1-4 and V is TRBV27; no definite D call. V lost 4 bases, J lost 5 bases, and 11 bases lay in between. Germline V gene sequence: CDR1 MNHEY, CDR2 SMNVEV (reference sequence). The CDR3 is 14 amino acids. The CDR3 loop reads CASSYSSANEKLFF. In DNA form, the CDR3 reads TGTGCCAGCAGTTACAGTTCCGCAAATGAAAAACTGTTTTTT.

Remarks on this clone: A read error may produce the germline difference seen at one junction end. J is TRBJ1-6 and V is TRBV27, with D perhaps TRBD1 (6 bases). Germline assignment: CDR1 MNHEY and CDR2 SMNVEV (reference sequence). There are 15 residues in the CDR3. CDR3 protein: CVSSQEGEIYSPLHF. The CDR3 region has the DNA TGTGTCAGCAGTCAGGAGGGGGAGATTTATTCACCCCTCCACTTT.

J is TRBJ1-3 and V is TRBV30, with D hard to call. Deletions cut 0 bases from V and 1 base from J, with 7 bases between. Germline values: CDR1 GTSNPN, CDR2 SVGIG (reference sequence). This CDR3 region has 14 residues. The DNA for the CDR3 is TGTGCCTGGAGTGTACAAGGGTCTGGAAACACCATATATTTT. This encodes CAWSVQGSGNTIYF.

The chain couples TRBV19 to TRBJ1-1; D is ambiguous. Looked up from germline, CDR1 is LNHDA and CDR2 is SQIVND (reference sequence). V shed 10 bases and J shed 1 base, with 10 bases lying between them. The CDR3 runs to 12 residues. CDR3: CATKMRNTEAFF. CDR3 sequence (DNA): TGTGCCACCAAGATGAGGAACACTGAAGCTTTCTTT.

This clone was counted between two and nine times. This CDR3 is also generated by other DNA sequences in the sample. The rearrangement joins TRBV6-6 to TRBJ2-7; D is possibly TRBD1 (6 bases). The germline V gene encodes CDR1 MNHNY and CDR2 SVGAGI (reference sequence). CDR3 length equals 13 residues. V lost 2 bases and J lost 2, with 7 bases in between. The CDR3 is CASSYGTTYEQYF. The DNA of the CDR3 is TGTGCCAGCAGTTACGGGACAACCTACGAGCAGTACTTC.

About this clone: A junction end diverges from the germline sequence, so it may reflect a read error. Other DNA sequences from this sample encode an identical CDR3 as well. The chain employs TRBV15 and TRBJ1-1; TRBD1 matches 9 bases. The CDR3 length is 14 residues. CDR1 and CDR2 from the germline V gene are LNHNV and YYDKDF (reference sequence). The chain's CDR3 is CATSSNRGLTEAFF. The CDR3 DNA follows: TGTGCCACCAGCAGTAACAGGGGGCTGACTGAAGCCTTCTTT.

The table lists this clone with a few counts. The J gene is TRBJ2-3, the V gene TRBV6-4; 10 nucleotides match TRBD2. CDR3 size: 14 residues. CDR1 MRHNA and CDR2 SNTAGT come from the germline V gene. With 5 bases clipped from V and 2 bases from J, the junction kept 1 base outside the gene matches. The CDR3 region is CASSSGGATDTQYF. The DNA for the CDR3 is TGTGCCAGCAGTAGCGGGGGGGCCACAGATACGCAGTATTTT.

Note on this clone: Other DNA sequences of this sample code for an identical CDR3. The gene calls are TRBV15 and TRBJ2-5; a possible D gene is TRBD1 (6 bases). V dropped 1 base and J dropped 1 base, with 7 bases sitting between them. CDR1 and CDR2 from the germline V gene are LNHNV and YYDKDF (reference sequence). The CDR3 contains 14 residues. As DNA, the CDR3 is TGTGCCACCAGCAGAGGGGACACCCAAGAGACCCAGTACTTC. Its protein product is CATSRGDTQETQYF.

This chain's CDR3 is CAWSTPGLAWSYEQYF. The CDR3 nucleotides are TGTGCCTGGAGTACCCCGGGACTAGCGTGGTCCTACGAGCAGTACTTC. The V and J genes are TRBV30 and TRBJ2-7; 10 nucleotides agree with TRBD2. This CDR3 comprises 16 residues. J was trimmed by 1 base and V by 2 bases; bases with no gene match: 8. Looked up from germline, CDR1 is GTSNPN and CDR2 is SVGIG (reference sequence).

In the case of this clone: The conserved final phenylalanine or tryptophan is absent from the CDR3, which likely points to a read error. No DNA is shown, since the ends of the CDR3 on it are uncertain; the CDR3 is the one TCRdb lists. The rearrangement uses TRBV2 and TRBJ2-3; the table's D call TRBD2 went unverified against the DNA. The CDR3 contains 9 residues when both ends are counted. Germline lookup yields CDR1 SNHLY and CDR2 FYNNEI. The CDR3: CASAPAGPL.

The rearrangement uses TRBV29-1 and TRBJ2-1; D not certain. The germline CDR1 and CDR2 sequences are SQVTM and ANQGSEA. V was trimmed by 3 bases and J by 6 bases, leaving 3 bases between them. This CDR3 comprises 10 residues. The CDR3 spells CSVDPNEQFF. The CDR3 DNA follows: TGCAGCGTTGACCCCAATGAGCAGTTCTTC.

The chain couples TRBV4-3 to TRBJ1-2; perhaps TRBD1 as D (6 bases). Trimming pared 6 bases from V and 0 bases from J, leaving 14 bases between. The CDR3 runs to 15 residues. The germline V gene encodes CDR1 LGHNA and CDR2 YSLEER. CDR3 coding DNA: TGCGCCAGCAGAGACAAGGACAGAGCTAACTATGGCTACACCTTC. Its translation: CASRDKDRANYGYTF.

The genes are TRBV27 and TRBJ1-1, with 8 nucleotides matching TRBD1. Trimming took 5 bases from V and 0 from J; bases not matched to a gene: 8. The V gene's germline CDR1 is MNHEY and CDR2 SMNVEV (reference sequence). This CDR3 contains 16 residues. CDR3 amino acids: CASSPITGGLNTEAFF. The CDR3 DNA reads as TGTGCCAGCAGTCCGATAACAGGGGGACTGAACACTGAAGCTTTCTTT.

The chain links TRBV27 to TRBJ1-6, with D perhaps TRBD1 (6 bases). Per the germline V gene, CDR1 is MNHEY and CDR2 is SMNVEV (reference sequence). This CDR3 spans 15 amino acids. Trimming stripped 0 bases from V and 6 bases from J, with 9 bases between. Here the CDR3 reads CASSLSQGRNSPLHF. In DNA, the CDR3 is TGTGCCAGCAGTTTATCACAGGGACGTAATTCACCCCTCCACTTT.

This clone was counted between two and nine times. V usage is TRBV10-3 and J usage is TRBJ2-1; the D gene is possibly TRBD2 (7 bases). V lost 5 bases and J 8 bases, leaving 13 bases between the germline ends. CDR3 length equals 13 residues. Germline V gene lookup returns CDR1 ENHRY and CDR2 SYGVKD. Here the CDR3 reads CAISRGAQDEQFF. In DNA form, the CDR3 reads TGTGCCATCAGTCGGGGGGCGCAGGATGAGCAGTTCTTC.